The text below deals with one T cell receptor (beta chain). Libraries were prepared by immunoSEQ multiplex PCR; TCRdb keeps only in-frame clonotypes and omits some of them. The data show nearly 110,000 clones, with 80% to 95% seen just once and over 1% held by the top ten. The data were taken from a study of blood T cell repertoires in COVID-19. The CDR3 covers 15 residues. In germline, CDR1 is LGHDT, CDR2 YNNKEL (reference sequence). V was cut by 0 bases and J by 3 bases, with 11 bases left in between. The genes are TRBV3-1 (or the pseudogene TRBV3-2) and TRBJ1-1; D is unresolved. The sample taken for sequencing was peripheral blood. The clonotype was recovered from a woman aged 25 to 39 with acute or convalescent COVID-19. CDR3 sequence reads: CASSQDPSGDTEAFF. CDR3 nucleotides: TGTGCCAGCAGCCAAGACCCCTCCGGGGACACTGAAGCTTTCTTT.